Sequencing of this T cell receptor (beta chain) was carried out in a study of blood T cell repertoires in COVID-19. Only in-frame clones appear in the TCRdb table, and some are missing; sequencing was by immunoSEQ multiplex PCR. The data contain a few hundred thousand clones, about 80% of them seen just once; the ten biggest clones take up roughly 3.2%. Germline-derived CDR1 and CDR2 are MNHNS and SASEGT. CDR3 length equals 18 residues. J gave up 7 bases and V 1 base, and 16 bases lay outside the gene matches. Source material: PBMCs or T cells enriched from blood (not recorded which). The rearrangement links TRBV6-1 to TRBJ1-3, with TRBD1 matching 7 bases. The receptor's source is a man aged 45-65 years who had recovered from COVID-19. For the CDR3, the DNA is TGTGCCAGCAGTGAAGACCTTATTACAGGGGCAGAGGGGAACACCATATATTTT. Protein product: CASSEDLITGAEGNTIYF.